The source of this T cell receptor beta chain is a study of CD8+ T cells in alopecia areata. Overall study context: Tofacitinib was taken orally by treated patients, and the dose was 5 to 10 mg twice daily. Study-wide findings and caveats: Against the mouse data, patients shared TCRs less clearly, possibly for HLA reasons. The study found higher clonality in lesional than normal scalp, especially in alopecia totalis/universalis. Treatment with tofacitinib significantly lowered scalp clonality and reduced expanded CD8+ clones among the top 100.

As for treatment: oral pan-JAK inhibitor, 5-10 mg twice daily. This CDR3 contains 12 residues. The germline V and J ends were trimmed by 4 bases and 10 bases, with 16 bases remaining between them. Germline V lookup: CDR1 SQVTM, CDR2 ANQGSEA. cDNA prepared by RNA extraction and subsequent reverse transcription served as the template for sequencing. Sequencing was performed with immunoSEQ multiplex PCR; in TCRdb, only in-frame clones are kept and a portion is missing. Of around 70,000 clones listed, about 30% were seen once; the top ten hold under 15%. Concerning this clone: Antigen unknown.

V is TRBV29-1 and J is TRBJ1-2; D is perhaps TRBD1 (5 bases). The sample in question was CD8+ T cells sorted from blood, obtained at week 4, from a patient treated with tofacitinib. The sequence was collected from a human donor with alopecia areata. This CDR3 reads CSVVGDRGDYTF. The CDR3 DNA is TGCAGCGTTGTGGGGGACCGGGGAGACTACACCTTC.